This TCR beta chain emerged from a study of cytomegalovirus exposure and HLA in healthy donors. The study's findings and limits: Indistinguishability led to the exclusion of some V segments, TRBV6-2 and TRBV6-3 included. A later analysis found TCR association rates differed by HLA locus, highest for DRB1 and lowest for HLA-C. A later analysis found that most CMV-associated TCR beta chains appeared HLA-restricted. Sequencing probably produced one cluster of sequence variants that were highly shared.

The CDR3 spans 16 residues. CDR1 is SGHVS, CDR2 FNYEAQ, per germline. As to this clone: Its antigen is still unknown.

The PCR employed 60 Vbeta primers together with 13 Jbeta primers. Sequenced by immunoSEQ multiplex PCR; TCRdb stores in-frame clones only, minus some. The sample holds about 130,000 clones, around 72% seen once. The sequencing sample was made of PBMCs. This TCR derives from a man between 18 and 29 years old in good health and CMV-seropositive. The genes are TRBV7-6 and TRBJ2-5, with 8 positions matching TRBD2. The DNA matches TRBJ2-7 better at its end, which makes the J call doubtful. CDR3 protein: CASSLATSGPTYEQYF. CDR3 coding DNA: TGTGCCAGCAGCTTAGCCACTAGCGGCCCCACCTACGAGCAGTACTTC.